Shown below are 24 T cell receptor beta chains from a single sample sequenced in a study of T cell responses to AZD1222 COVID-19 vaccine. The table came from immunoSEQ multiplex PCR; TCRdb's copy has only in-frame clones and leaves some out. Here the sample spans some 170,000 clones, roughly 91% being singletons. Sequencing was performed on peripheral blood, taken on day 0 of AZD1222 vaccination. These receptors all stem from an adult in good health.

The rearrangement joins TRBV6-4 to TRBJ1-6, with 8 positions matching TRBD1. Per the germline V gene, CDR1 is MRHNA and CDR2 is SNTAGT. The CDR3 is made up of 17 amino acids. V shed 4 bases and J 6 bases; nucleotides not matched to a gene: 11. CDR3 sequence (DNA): TGTGCCAGCAGTGCCCAAAGCCAGGGGGCTAGTAATTCACCCCTCCACTTT. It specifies CASSAQSQGASNSPLHF.

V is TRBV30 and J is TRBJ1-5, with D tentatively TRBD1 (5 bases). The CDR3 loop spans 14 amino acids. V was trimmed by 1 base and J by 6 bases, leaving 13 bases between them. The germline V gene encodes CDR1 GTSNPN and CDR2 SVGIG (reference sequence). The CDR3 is CAWSGGVLGQPQHF. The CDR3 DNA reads TGTGCCTGGAGTGGAGGGGTCCTTGGTCAGCCCCAGCATTTT.

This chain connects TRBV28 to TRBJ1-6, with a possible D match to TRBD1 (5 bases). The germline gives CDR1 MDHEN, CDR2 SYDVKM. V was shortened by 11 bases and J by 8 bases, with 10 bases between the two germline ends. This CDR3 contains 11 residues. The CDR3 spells CAGGWDSPLHF. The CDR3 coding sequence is TGTGCCGGGGGATGGGATTCACCCCTCCACTTT.

The CDR3 loop is CASSLGGLGSPLHF. The CDR3 DNA reads as TGTGCCAGCAGTTTAGGGGGGCTGGGTTCACCCCTCCACTTT. J is TRBJ1-6 and V is TRBV28; tentative D call: TRBD1 (6 bases). CDR1 MDHEN and CDR2 SYDVKM come from the germline V gene. V lost 2 bases, J lost 9 bases, and 11 bases lay in between. The CDR3 is made up of 14 amino acids.

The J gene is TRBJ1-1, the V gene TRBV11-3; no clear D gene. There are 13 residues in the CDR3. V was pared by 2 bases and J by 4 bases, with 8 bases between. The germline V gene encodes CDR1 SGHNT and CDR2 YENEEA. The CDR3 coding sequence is TGTGCCAGCAGCTTATCGTATAGCACTGAAGCTTTCTTT. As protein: CASSLSYSTEAFF.

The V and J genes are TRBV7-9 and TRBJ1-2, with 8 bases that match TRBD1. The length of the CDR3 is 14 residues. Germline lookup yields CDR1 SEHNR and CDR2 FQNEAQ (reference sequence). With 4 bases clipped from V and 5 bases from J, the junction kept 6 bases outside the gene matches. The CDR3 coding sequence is TGTGCCAGCAGCTGGGGACAGGACTATTATGGCTACACCTTC. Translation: CASSWGQDYYGYTF.

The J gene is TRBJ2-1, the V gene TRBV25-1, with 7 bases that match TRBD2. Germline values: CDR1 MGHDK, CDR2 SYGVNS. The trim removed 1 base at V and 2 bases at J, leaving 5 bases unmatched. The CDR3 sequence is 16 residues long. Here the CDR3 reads CASSEWGGSTYNEQFF. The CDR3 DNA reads TGTGCCAGCAGTGAATGGGGCGGGAGCACCTACAATGAGCAGTTCTTC.

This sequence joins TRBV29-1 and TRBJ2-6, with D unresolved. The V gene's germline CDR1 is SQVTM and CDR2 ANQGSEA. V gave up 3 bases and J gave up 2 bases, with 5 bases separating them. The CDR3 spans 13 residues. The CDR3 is CSVDGPGANVLTF. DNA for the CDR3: TGCAGCGTTGACGGACCTGGGGCCAACGTCCTGACTTTC.

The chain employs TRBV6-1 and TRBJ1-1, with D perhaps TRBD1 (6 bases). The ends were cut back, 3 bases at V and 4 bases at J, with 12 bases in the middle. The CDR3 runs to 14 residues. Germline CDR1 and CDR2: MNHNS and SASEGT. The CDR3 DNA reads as TGTGCCAGCAGTGAGGTACAGGGAGGCACTGAAGCTTTCTTT. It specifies CASSEVQGGTEAFF.

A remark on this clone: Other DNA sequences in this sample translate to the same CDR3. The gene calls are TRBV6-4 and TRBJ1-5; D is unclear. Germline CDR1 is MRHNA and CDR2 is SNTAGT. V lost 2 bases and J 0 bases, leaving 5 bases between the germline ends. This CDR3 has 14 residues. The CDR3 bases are TGTGCCAGCAGTGACGAATATAGCAATCAGCCCCAGCATTTT. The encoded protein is CASSDEYSNQPQHF.

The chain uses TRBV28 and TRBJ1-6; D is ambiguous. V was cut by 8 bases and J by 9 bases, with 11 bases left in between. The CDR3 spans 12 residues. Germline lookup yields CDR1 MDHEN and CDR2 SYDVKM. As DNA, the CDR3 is TGTGCCAGCCGCGGCCCTCCTTCACCCCTCCACTTT. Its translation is CASRGPPSPLHF.

The CDR3 loop is CASSESGQGEGYGYTF. DNA of the CDR3: TGTGCCAGCAGTGAATCCGGACAGGGGGAGGGCTATGGCTACACCTTC. V is TRBV25-1 and J is TRBJ1-2; 10 bases are shared with TRBD1. Trimming took 1 base from V and 4 from J; bases not matched to a gene: 6. Germline V lookup: CDR1 MGHDK, CDR2 SYGVNS. The CDR3 is made up of 16 amino acids.

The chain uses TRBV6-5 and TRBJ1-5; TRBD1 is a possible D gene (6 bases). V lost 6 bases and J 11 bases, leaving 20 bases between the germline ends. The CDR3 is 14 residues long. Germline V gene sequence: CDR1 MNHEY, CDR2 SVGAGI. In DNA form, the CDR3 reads TGTGCCAGCAGCCGGGGGGGCAGTGGGATGTCCCAGCATTTT. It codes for CASSRGGSGMSQHF.

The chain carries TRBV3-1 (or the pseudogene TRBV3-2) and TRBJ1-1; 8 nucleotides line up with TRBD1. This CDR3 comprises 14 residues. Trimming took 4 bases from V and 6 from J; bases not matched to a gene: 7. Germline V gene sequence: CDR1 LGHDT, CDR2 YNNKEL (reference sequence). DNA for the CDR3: TGTGCCAGCAGCCTAGGACAGGGAAAGTCTGAAGCTTTCTTT. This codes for CASSLGQGKSEAFF.

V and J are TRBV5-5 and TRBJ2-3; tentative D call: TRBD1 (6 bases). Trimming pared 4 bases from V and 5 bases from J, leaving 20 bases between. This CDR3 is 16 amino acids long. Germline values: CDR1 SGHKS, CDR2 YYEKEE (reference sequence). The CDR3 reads CASSPAGTSFVDTQYF. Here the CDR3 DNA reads TGTGCCAGCAGCCCGGCCGGGACATCCTTTGTAGATACGCAGTATTTT.

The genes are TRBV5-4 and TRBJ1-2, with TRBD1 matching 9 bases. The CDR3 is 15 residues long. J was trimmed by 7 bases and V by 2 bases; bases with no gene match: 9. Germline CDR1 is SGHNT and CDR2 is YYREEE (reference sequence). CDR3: CASSLGTGLVSGYTF. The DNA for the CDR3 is TGTGCCAGCAGCTTAGGGACAGGGCTCGTATCTGGCTACACCTTC.

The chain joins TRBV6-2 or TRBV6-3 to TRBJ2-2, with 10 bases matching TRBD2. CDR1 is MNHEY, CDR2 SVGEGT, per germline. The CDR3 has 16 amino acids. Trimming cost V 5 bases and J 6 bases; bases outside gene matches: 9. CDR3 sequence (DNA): TGTGCCAGCAGTAGGACTAGCGGCAAATCTCCCGGGGAGCTGTTTTTT. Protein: CASSRTSGKSPGELFF.

The CDR3 bases are TGTGCCAGCAGTGGATCTAGCGCGAAGCAGTTCTTC. Protein product: CASSGSSAKQFF. This chain links TRBV12-3 or TRBV12-4 with TRBJ2-1; tentative D call: TRBD2 (6 bases). V was pared by 5 bases and J by 11 bases, with 13 bases between. The CDR3 is 12 amino acids.

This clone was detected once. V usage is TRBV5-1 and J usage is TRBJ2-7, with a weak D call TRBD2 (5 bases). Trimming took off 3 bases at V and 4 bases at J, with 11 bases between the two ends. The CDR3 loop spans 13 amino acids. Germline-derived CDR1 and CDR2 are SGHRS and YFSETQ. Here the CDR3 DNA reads TGCGCCAGCAGCTCCGAGGGAAGGTACGAGCAGTACTTC. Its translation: CASSSEGRYEQYF.

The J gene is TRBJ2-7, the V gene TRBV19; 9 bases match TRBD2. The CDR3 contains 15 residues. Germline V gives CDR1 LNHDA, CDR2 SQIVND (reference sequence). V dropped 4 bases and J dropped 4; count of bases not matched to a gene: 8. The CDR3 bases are TGTGCCAGTAGTAAGACTAGCGGAGGGCCATACGAGCAGTACTTC. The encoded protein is CASSKTSGGPYEQYF.

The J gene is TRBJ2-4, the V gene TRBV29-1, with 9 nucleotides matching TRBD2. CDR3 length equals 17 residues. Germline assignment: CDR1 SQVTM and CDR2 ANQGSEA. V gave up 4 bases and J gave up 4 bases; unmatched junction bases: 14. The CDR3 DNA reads TGCAGCGTTGCGGGATGGGCTAGCGGGACGAGGAAAAACATTCAGTACTTC. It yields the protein CSVAGWASGTRKNIQYF. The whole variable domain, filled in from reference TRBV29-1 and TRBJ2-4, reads SAVISQKPSRDICQRGTSLTIQCQVDSQVTMMFWYRQQPGQSLTLIATANQGSEATYESGFVIDKFPISRPNLTFSTLTVSNMSPEDSSIYLCSVAGWASGTRKNIQYFGAGTRLSVL.

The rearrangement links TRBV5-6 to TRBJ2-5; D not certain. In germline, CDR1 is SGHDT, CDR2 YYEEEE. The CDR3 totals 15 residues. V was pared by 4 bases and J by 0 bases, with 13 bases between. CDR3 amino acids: CASSTLNRDQETQYF. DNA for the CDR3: TGTGCCAGCAGCACTCTGAACAGAGACCAAGAGACCCAGTACTTC.

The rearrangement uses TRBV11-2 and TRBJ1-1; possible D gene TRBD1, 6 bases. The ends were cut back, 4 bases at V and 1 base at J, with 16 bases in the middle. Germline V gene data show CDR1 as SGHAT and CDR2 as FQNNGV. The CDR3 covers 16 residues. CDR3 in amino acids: CASSSQGGYGNTEAFF. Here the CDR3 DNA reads TGTGCCAGCAGCTCCCAAGGGGGGTACGGGAACACTGAAGCTTTCTTT.

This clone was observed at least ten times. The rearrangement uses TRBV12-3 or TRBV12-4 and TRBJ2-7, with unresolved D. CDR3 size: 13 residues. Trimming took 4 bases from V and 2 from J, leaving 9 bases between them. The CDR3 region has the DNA TGTGCCAGCAGTTCTCACCGAGCCTACGAGCAGTACTTC. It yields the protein CASSSHRAYEQYF.